Below are 31 T cell receptor beta chains sequenced from a single sample in a study of blood T cells in healthy people across ages. Sample-barcoded 5' priming and a J-beta primer mix drove a second PCR of about 6 to 12 cycles. One entry per CDR3 protein results from TCRdb running MiXCR on the 5' RACE reads. The sample carries fewer than 2,000,000 distinct CDR3 sequences, roughly 32% recorded once. Sequencing was carried out using blood. Every receptor here comes from a woman in her twenties or thirties in good health.

The chain has TRBV5-1 and TRBJ1-2, with D possibly matching TRBD1 (6 bases). CDR3 length: 21 amino acids. Trimming took 4 bases from V and 3 from J, leaving 34 bases between them. CDR1 and CDR2 (germline): SGHRS, YFSETQ. The CDR3 region has the DNA TGCGCCAGCAGCCTCGCTCTACTCGGGGGGGCAGGGCCAAGAGGTGACTATGGCTACACCTTC. This codes for CASSLALLGGAGPRGDYGYTF.

V gene TRBV20-1 combines with J gene TRBJ2-1, with TRBD2 matching 9 bases. V lost 3 bases and J lost 6; bases outside the gene matches: 9. Germline V gene data show CDR1 as DFQATT and CDR2 as SNEGSKA (reference sequence). This CDR3 contains 15 residues. DNA of the CDR3: TGCAGTGCTAGCCGCGGGGGGGCCTCGGTCAATGAGCAGTTCTTC. Translating it yields CSASRGGASVNEQFF.

There are many counts of this clonotype. The chain uses TRBV5-5 and TRBJ2-3; D ambiguous. Germline loops: CDR1 SGHKS, CDR2 YYEKEE (reference sequence). Trimming left V 0 bases short and J 14 bases short, with 16 bases between. The length of the CDR3 is 13 residues. CDR3 protein: CASSLAGVIPRYF. As DNA, the CDR3 is TGTGCCAGCAGCTTGGCCGGCGTCATACCACGGTATTTT.

This clonotype has only a few counts. The genes are TRBV2 and TRBJ2-7, with D possibly being TRBD2 (5 bases). The ends were cut back, 2 bases at V and 5 bases at J, with 16 bases in the middle. Germline CDR1 reads SNHLY; CDR2 reads FYNNEI. This CDR3 contains 15 residues. The DNA for the CDR3 is TGTGCCAGCAGTGAATTAGGCGAGGGCCCAAACGAGCAGTACTTC. This translates into CASSELGEGPNEQYF.

This clonotype was recorded at least ten times. This chain links TRBV7-3 with TRBJ2-3; 8 nucleotides line up with TRBD2. V shed 2 bases, J shed 5 bases, and the junction held 6 bases outside the gene matches. This CDR3 region has 15 residues. The germline gives CDR1 SGHTA, CDR2 FQGTGA. The CDR3 DNA is TGTGCCAGCAGCTTATCAGTAGCGGGGAGAGATACGCAGTATTTT. The encoded protein is CASSLSVAGRDTQYF.

The rearrangement links TRBV9 to TRBJ2-3; D possibly corresponds to TRBD1 (5 bases). The ends were cut back, 4 bases at V and 2 bases at J, with 14 bases in the middle. Germline-derived CDR1 and CDR2 are SGDLS and YYNGEE. The CDR3 sequence is 15 residues long. CDR3 sequence: CASSLTRQITDTQYF. CDR3 coding DNA: TGTGCCAGCAGCCTCACCCGACAGATCACAGATACGCAGTATTTT.

The chain is built from TRBV25-1 and TRBJ1-5; D is unclear. The CDR3 length is 12 residues. The V gene's germline CDR1 is MGHDK and CDR2 SYGVNS. Between the trimmed V and J ends, which lost 3 bases and 9 bases, there was a span of 9 bases. The CDR3 loop reads CASSEGSGPQHF. In DNA, the CDR3 is TGTGCCAGCAGTGAGGGCTCCGGGCCCCAGCATTTT.

This rearrangement joins TRBV20-1 to TRBJ2-7; 9 bases align to TRBD2. CDR1 is DFQATT and CDR2 is SNEGSKA in the germline V gene (reference sequence). Trimming took 5 bases from V and 7 from J; bases not matched to a gene: 18. This CDR3 spans 16 amino acids. The CDR3 sequence is CSAGGVVAGVVNEQYF. In DNA form, the CDR3 reads TGCAGTGCTGGTGGGGTGGTAGCGGGGGTCGTCAATGAGCAGTACTTC.

This clonotype was seen a handful of times. V usage is TRBV10-3 and J usage is TRBJ2-5, with D perhaps TRBD2 (5 bases). The CDR3 sequence is 15 residues long. Germline-derived CDR1 and CDR2 are ENHRY and SYGVKD. The germline V and J ends were trimmed by 6 bases and 4 bases, with 18 bases remaining between them. Written as DNA, the CDR3 is TGTGCCATCAGCCGGGGAGTGAAGGATTTAGAGACCCAGTACTTC. Translating gives CAISRGVKDLETQYF.

This clonotype was recorded only once. An end of the junction differs from the germline gene, which may be a read error. The J gene is TRBJ2-3, the V gene TRBV5-8; D is unclear. The CDR3 is made up of 15 amino acids. CDR1 and CDR2 (germline): SGHTS, YDEGEE. The DNA of the CDR3 is TGTGCCGGCAGCAGAGGCGGTGGCTTTTTAGATACGCAGTATTTT. It codes for CAGSRGGGFLDTQYF.

The rearrangement uses TRBV3-1 and TRBJ2-3; no definite D call. The length of the CDR3 is 15 residues. V was clipped by 1 base and J by 5 bases, with 13 bases between them. The germline gives CDR1 LGHDT, CDR2 YNNKEL (reference sequence). The CDR3, as DNA: TGTGCCAGCAGCCAAGGCCAGTGGATCGGAGATACGCAGTATTTT. It yields the protein CASSQGQWIGDTQYF.

This clonotype was seen a handful of times. This sequence joins TRBV11-3 and TRBJ1-1; 9 nucleotides agree with TRBD1. The CDR3 extends over 13 amino acids. The J segment lost 6 bases and the V segment lost 5 bases, leaving 4 bases of the junction unmatched. Looked up from germline, CDR1 is SGHNT and CDR2 is YENEEA. This CDR3 is CASSPRTGAEAFF. CDR3 in DNA: TGTGCCAGCAGCCCCCGGACAGGGGCTGAAGCTTTCTTT.

This clonotype appeared a few times. This chain uses TRBV20-1 with TRBJ2-7; 8 bases align to TRBD1. The CDR3 is made up of 14 amino acids. Germline V lookup: CDR1 DFQATT, CDR2 SNEGSKA (reference sequence). The V segment lost 0 bases and the J segment 3 bases; nucleotides outside the gene matches: 4. The CDR3 protein is CSARDGDRFYEQYF. The CDR3, as DNA: TGCAGTGCTAGAGACGGGGACAGGTTCTACGAGCAGTACTTC.

The V and J genes are TRBV3-1 and TRBJ2-2, with D unresolved. The CDR3 runs 15 residues. The V gene lost 0 bases and the J gene lost 3 bases, with 8 bases spanning the gap. CDR1 LGHDT and CDR2 YNNKEL come from the germline V gene (reference sequence). The CDR3 reads CASSQDAAYTGELFF. Written as DNA, the CDR3 is TGTGCCAGCAGCCAAGATGCCGCTTACACCGGGGAGCTGTTTTTT.

This sequence joins TRBV2 and TRBJ1-5, with 9 bases lining up with TRBD1. V was pared by 6 bases and J by 3 bases, with 6 bases of the junction left unmatched. This CDR3 has 15 amino acids. The germline CDR1 and CDR2 sequences are SNHLY and FYNNEI. The CDR3: CASRDRGQHNQPQHF. The CDR3 nucleotides are TGTGCCAGCAGGGACAGGGGACAACACAATCAGCCCCAGCATTTT.

The chain carries TRBV4-1 and TRBJ2-5; 8 bases are a match to TRBD2. J was trimmed by 2 bases and V by 3 bases; bases with no gene match: 5. This CDR3 spans 15 amino acids. Germline values: CDR1 MGHRA, CDR2 YSYEKL. The CDR3: CASSHAGGGQETQYF. In DNA, the CDR3 is TGCGCCAGCAGCCACGCGGGAGGAGGGCAAGAGACCCAGTACTTC.

In this sample, this clonotype turned up a few times. The chain couples TRBV2 to TRBJ2-1; 7 positions agree with TRBD1. Per germline, CDR1 SNHLY and CDR2 FYNNEI. The CDR3 extends over 13 amino acids. V shed 10 bases and J 7 bases; nucleotides not matched to a gene: 10. Here the CDR3 reads CATRPRGWNEQFF. The DNA for the CDR3 is TGTGCCACCAGGCCCAGGGGGTGGAATGAGCAGTTCTTC.

This clonotype was recorded a few times. V and J are TRBV11-2 and TRBJ1-1; 7 bases match TRBD1. The V segment lost 3 bases and the J segment 1 base; nucleotides outside the gene matches: 5. Germline CDR1 SGHAT, CDR2 FQNNGV. CDR3 length equals 15 residues. CDR3 region: CASSFQGGRNTEAFF. Written as DNA, the CDR3 is TGTGCCAGCAGCTTTCAGGGGGGGAGGAACACTGAAGCTTTCTTT. The complete variable domain, with remaining parts taken from reference TRBV11-2 and TRBJ1-1, reads EAGVAQSPRYKIIEKRQSVAFWCNPISGHATLYWYQQILGQGPKLLIQFQNNGVVDDSQLPKDRFSAERLKGVDSTLKIQPAKLEDSAVYLCASSFQGGRNTEAFFGQGTRLTVV.

This rearrangement joins TRBV6-2 or TRBV6-3 to TRBJ1-5; D remains unclear. The CDR3 contains 19 residues. Germline V gene sequence: CDR1 MNHEY, CDR2 SVGEGT. Trimming took off 0 bases at V and 0 bases at J, with 18 bases between the two ends. The CDR3 DNA sequence: TGTGCCAGCAGTTACTCGGTCGTACTTACCAAATATAGCAATCAGCCCCAGCATTTT. This gives the protein CASSYSVVLTKYSNQPQHF.

The CDR3 coding sequence is TGCAGCGCTGGGGGGATGGGGCGCCCCACTGAAGCTTTCTTT. Translated, it gives CSAGGMGRPTEAFF. The chain carries TRBV29-1 and TRBJ1-1; a possible D gene is TRBD1 (5 bases). V was trimmed by 7 bases and J by 4 bases, leaving 19 bases between them. The CDR3 extends over 14 amino acids. Per the germline V gene, CDR1 is SQVTM and CDR2 is ANQGSEA.

The chain carries TRBV6-4 and TRBJ1-1; D uncertain. V was pared by 0 bases and J by 8 bases, with 13 bases between. CDR1 is MRHNA, CDR2 SNTAGT, per germline. The CDR3 runs 14 residues. The CDR3 is CASSDSSRVGEAFF. The CDR3 coding sequence is TGTGCCAGCAGTGACTCGTCGAGGGTTGGGGAAGCTTTCTTT.

This clonotype came up many times. This chain uses TRBV12-3 or TRBV12-4 with TRBJ2-5; 7 bases map to TRBD1. CDR3 length equals 15 residues. Trimming took 4 bases from V and 7 from J; bases not matched to a gene: 12. DNA for the CDR3: TGTGCCAGCAGTTCTGCGAACAGGGGTACCGGGACCCAGTACTTC. This sequence encodes CASSSANRGTGTQYF.

The chain is built from TRBV7-2 and TRBJ2-2; 13 bases map to TRBD2. V lost 4 bases, J lost 5 bases, and 10 bases stayed unmatched. Germline CDR1 and CDR2: SGHTA and FQGNSA. This CDR3 is built from 18 residues. The DNA for the CDR3 is TGTGCCAGCAGCTCTTATCCTCGGACTAGCGGGAGTACCGGGGAGCTGTTTTTT. Translating gives CASSSYPRTSGSTGELFF.

This clonotype was counted between two and nine times. This chain joins TRBV2 and TRBJ2-1; D remains ambiguous. Germline V gives CDR1 SNHLY, CDR2 FYNNEI. V was trimmed by 3 bases and J by 10 bases, leaving 7 bases between them. The CDR3 length is 11 residues. CDR3 sequence: CASSDRREQFF. The CDR3 coding sequence is TGTGCCAGCAGTGATCGTCGCGAGCAGTTCTTC. The whole variable domain, filled in from reference TRBV2 and TRBJ2-1, reads EPEVTQTPSHQVTQMGQEVILRCVPISNHLYFYWYRQILGQKVEFLVSFYNNEISEKSEIFDDQFSVERPDGSNFTLKIRSTKLEDSAMYFCASSDRREQFFGPGTRLTVL.

The J gene is TRBJ2-3, the V gene TRBV6-1, with 7 bases identical to TRBD1. This CDR3 has 16 amino acids. Germline V CDR1 and CDR2: MNHNS, SASEGT. The ends lost 2 bases at V and 2 bases at J; junction bases unmatched: 7. The CDR3 DNA follows: TGTGCCAGCAGTGAAACCAGGGGGTCCCCCACAGATACGCAGTATTTT. As protein: CASSETRGSPTDTQYF.

Worth noting for this clonotype: A much bigger clone sits one base away, suggesting this may be a read error. The V gene is TRBV20-1, the J gene TRBJ1-5; 9 bases map to TRBD1. The germline V gene has CDR1 DFQATT and CDR2 SNEGSKA (reference sequence). V dropped 7 bases and J dropped 8; count of bases not matched to a gene: 9. The CDR3 is 13 amino acids. DNA for the CDR3: TGCAGTGTCAGGGCACAGGGGGCAGAGCCCCAGCATTTT. This gives the protein CSVRAQGAEPQHF.

The rearrangement joins TRBV6-5 to TRBJ2-5, with TRBD1 matching over 7 bases. The length of the CDR3 is 14 residues. Germline CDR1 reads MNHEY; CDR2 reads SVGAGI. J was trimmed by 11 bases and V by 7 bases; bases with no gene match: 16. This CDR3 reads CASKKNRGGDEQYF. CDR3 coding DNA: TGTGCCAGCAAAAAAAACAGGGGTGGGGATGAGCAGTACTTC.

With regard to this clonotype: Being one base from a much bigger clone, this may be a read error. The chain is built from TRBV29-1 and TRBJ2-1; the D gene could be TRBD1 or TRBD2 (5 bases each). The germline V gene encodes CDR1 SQVTM and CDR2 ANQGSEA. This CDR3 is 17 amino acids long. The CDR3 reads CSVDWWTTGIDYNGQFF. CDR3 in DNA: TGCAGCGTTGACTGGTGGACAACGGGGATAGACTACAATGGGCAGTTCTTC.

The rearrangement joins TRBV19 to TRBJ2-7, with 7 bases that match TRBD1. This CDR3 has 16 residues. The J segment lost 2 bases and the V segment lost 6 bases, leaving 13 bases of the junction unmatched. Germline V gene sequence: CDR1 LNHDA, CDR2 SQIVND (reference sequence). The DNA for the CDR3 is TGTGCCAGTAGCTTGACAGGGCTACCCTCCGCCTACGAGCAGTACTTC. This gives the protein CASSLTGLPSAYEQYF.

This rearrangement joins TRBV3-1 to TRBJ2-5; 9 nucleotides match TRBD1. CDR1 and CDR2 (germline): LGHDT, YNNKEL (reference sequence). This CDR3 spans 15 amino acids. Germline trimming cut 2 bases from V and 4 bases from J; bases unmatched to any gene: 5. As DNA, the CDR3 is TGTGCCAGCAGCCAAAGGACAGGGGTTTTAGAGACCCAGTACTTC. The encoded protein is CASSQRTGVLETQYF.

The chain joins TRBV27 to TRBJ2-7; D might be TRBD1 (6 bases). This CDR3 has 12 amino acids. Germline V gene lookup returns CDR1 MNHEY and CDR2 SMNVEV (reference sequence). V lost 6 bases to trimming and J lost 3 bases, with 9 bases between them. The CDR3 DNA reads as TGTGCCAGCAGACAGGGTTACTACGAGCAGTACTTC. It translates to CASRQGYYEQYF.